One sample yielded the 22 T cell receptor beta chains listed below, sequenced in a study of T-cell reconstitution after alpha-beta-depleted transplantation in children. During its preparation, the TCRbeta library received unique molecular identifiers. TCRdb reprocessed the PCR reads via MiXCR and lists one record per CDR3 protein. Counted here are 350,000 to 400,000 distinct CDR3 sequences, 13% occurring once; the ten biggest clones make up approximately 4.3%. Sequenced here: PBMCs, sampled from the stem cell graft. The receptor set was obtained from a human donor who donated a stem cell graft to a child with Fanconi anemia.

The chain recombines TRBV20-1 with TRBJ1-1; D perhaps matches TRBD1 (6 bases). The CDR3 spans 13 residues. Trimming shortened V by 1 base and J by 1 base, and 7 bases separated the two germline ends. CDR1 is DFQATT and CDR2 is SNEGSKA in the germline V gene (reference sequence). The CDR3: CSARVDRNTEAFF. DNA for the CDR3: TGCAGTGCTAGAGTGGACAGGAACACTGAAGCTTTCTTT.

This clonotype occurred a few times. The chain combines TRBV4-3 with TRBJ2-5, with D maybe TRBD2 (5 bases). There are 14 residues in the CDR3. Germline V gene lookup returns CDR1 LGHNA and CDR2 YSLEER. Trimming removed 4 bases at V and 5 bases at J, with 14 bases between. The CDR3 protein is CASSRHEGGETQYF. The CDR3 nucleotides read TGCGCCAGCAGCCGGCACGAAGGCGGGGAGACCCAGTACTTC.

For the CDR3, the DNA is TGTGCCAGCAGCTTTACTCCCCCCGGTGATGAGCAGTTCTTC. It specifies CASSFTPPGDEQFF. This chain connects TRBV7-8 to TRBJ2-1; no clear D. CDR3 size: 14 residues. The V end lost 3 bases, the J end lost 8 bases, and 14 bases lay between the germline ends. Looked up from germline, CDR1 is SGHVS and CDR2 is FQNEAQ. Filled out from reference TRBV7-8 and TRBJ2-1, the complete variable domain reads GAGVSQSPRYKVAKRGQDVALRCDPISGHVSLFWYQQALGQGPEFLTYFQNEAQLDKSGLPSDRFFAERPEGSVSTLKIQRTQQEDSAVYLCASSFTPPGDEQFFGPGTRLTVL.

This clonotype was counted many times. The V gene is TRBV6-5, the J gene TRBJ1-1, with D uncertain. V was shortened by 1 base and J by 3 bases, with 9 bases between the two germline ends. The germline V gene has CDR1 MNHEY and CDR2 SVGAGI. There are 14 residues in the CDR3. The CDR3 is CASSYYPFDTEAFF. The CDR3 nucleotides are TGTGCCAGCAGTTACTACCCGTTCGACACTGAAGCTTTCTTT.

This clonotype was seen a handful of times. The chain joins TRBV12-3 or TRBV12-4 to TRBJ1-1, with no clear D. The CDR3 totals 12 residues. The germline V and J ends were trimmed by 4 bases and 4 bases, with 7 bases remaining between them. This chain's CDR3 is CASSYSSTEAFF. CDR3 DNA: TGTGCCAGCAGTTACAGCTCCACTGAAGCTTTCTTT.

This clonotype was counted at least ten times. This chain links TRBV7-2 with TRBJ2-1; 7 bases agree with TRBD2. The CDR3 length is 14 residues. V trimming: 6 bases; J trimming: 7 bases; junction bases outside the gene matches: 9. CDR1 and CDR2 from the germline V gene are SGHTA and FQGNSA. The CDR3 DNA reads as TGTGCCAGCAGTAGGAGCGGGGCCCGGAATGAGCAGTTCTTC. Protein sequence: CASSRSGARNEQFF.

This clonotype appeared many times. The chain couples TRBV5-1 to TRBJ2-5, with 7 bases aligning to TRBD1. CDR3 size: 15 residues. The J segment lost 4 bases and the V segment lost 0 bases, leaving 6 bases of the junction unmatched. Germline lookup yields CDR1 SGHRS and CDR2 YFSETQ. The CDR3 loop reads CASSLGTGRTETQYF. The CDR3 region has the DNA TGCGCCAGCAGCTTGGGGACAGGTCGGACAGAGACCCAGTACTTC.

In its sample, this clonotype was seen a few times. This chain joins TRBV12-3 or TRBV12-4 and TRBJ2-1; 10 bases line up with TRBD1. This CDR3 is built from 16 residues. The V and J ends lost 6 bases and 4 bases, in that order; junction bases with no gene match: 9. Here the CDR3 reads CASSYSPGQGYNEQFF. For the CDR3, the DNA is TGTGCCAGCAGCTATAGCCCGGGACAGGGGTACAATGAGCAGTTCTTC.

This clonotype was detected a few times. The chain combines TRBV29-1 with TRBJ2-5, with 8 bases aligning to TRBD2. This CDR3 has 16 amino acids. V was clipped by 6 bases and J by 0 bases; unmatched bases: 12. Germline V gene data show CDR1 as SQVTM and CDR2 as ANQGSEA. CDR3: CSVATSGRGYQETQYF. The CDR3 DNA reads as TGCAGCGTCGCTACTAGCGGCAGAGGGTACCAAGAGACCCAGTACTTC.

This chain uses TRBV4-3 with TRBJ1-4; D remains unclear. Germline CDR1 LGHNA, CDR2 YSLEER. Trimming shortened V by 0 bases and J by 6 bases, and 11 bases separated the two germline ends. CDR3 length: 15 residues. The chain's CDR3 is CASSQEETDYEKLFF. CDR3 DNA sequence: TGCGCCAGCAGCCAAGAGGAGACGGACTATGAAAAACTGTTTTTT.

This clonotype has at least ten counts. CDR3 coding DNA: TGTGCCAGCAGTCCCCCGGGCACTAGGCTCTACGAGCAGTACGTC. This encodes CASSPPGTRLYEQYV. The chain joins TRBV28 to TRBJ2-7, with a tentative D call TRBD2 (5 bases). Trimming took off 5 bases at V and 3 bases at J, with 17 bases between the two ends. The CDR3 runs 15 residues. The germline CDR1 and CDR2 sequences are MDHEN and SYDVKM.

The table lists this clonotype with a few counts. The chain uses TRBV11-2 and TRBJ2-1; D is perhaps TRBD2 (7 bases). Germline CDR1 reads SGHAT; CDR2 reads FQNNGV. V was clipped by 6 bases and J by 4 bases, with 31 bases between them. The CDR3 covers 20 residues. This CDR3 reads CASRFDPGTLGRGGYNEQFF. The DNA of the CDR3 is TGTGCCAGCAGATTCGATCCCGGGACACTTGGTAGGGGGGGGTACAATGAGCAGTTCTTC.

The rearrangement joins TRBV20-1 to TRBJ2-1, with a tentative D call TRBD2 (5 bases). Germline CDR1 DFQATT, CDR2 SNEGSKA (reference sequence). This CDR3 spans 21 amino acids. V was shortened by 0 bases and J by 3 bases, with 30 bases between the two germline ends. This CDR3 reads CSARDRACLRVQALYYNEQFF. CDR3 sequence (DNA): TGCAGTGCTAGAGATCGGGCCTGCTTGAGGGTTCAAGCCCTGTACTACAATGAGCAGTTCTTC.

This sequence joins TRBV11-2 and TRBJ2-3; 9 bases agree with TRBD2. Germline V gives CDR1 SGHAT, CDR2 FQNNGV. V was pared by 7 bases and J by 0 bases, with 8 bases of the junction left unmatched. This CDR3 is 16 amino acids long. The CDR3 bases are TGTGCCAGCAACTACGGACTAGCGCTTAGCACAGATACGCAGTATTTT. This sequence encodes CASNYGLALSTDTQYF.

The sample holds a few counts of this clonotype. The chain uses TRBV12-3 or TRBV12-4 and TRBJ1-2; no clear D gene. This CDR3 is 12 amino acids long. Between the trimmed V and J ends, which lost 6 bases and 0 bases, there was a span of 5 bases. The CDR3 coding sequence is TGTGCCAGCAGAGGACCTAACTATGGCTACACCTTC. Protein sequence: CASRGPNYGYTF.

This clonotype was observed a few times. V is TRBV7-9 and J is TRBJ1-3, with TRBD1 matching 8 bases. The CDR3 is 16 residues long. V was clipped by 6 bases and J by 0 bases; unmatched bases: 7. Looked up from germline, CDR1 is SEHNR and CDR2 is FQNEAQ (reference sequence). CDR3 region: CASRHQQGGSGNTIYF. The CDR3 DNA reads TGTGCCAGCAGACACCAACAGGGGGGCTCTGGAAACACCATATATTTT.

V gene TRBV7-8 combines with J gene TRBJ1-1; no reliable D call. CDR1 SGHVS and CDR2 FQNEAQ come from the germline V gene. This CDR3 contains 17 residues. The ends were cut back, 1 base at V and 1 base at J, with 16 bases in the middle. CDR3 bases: TGTGCCAGCAGCTTAGGCCACCTTAGAGCGGGGAACACTGAAGCTTTCTTT. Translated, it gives CASSLGHLRAGNTEAFF.

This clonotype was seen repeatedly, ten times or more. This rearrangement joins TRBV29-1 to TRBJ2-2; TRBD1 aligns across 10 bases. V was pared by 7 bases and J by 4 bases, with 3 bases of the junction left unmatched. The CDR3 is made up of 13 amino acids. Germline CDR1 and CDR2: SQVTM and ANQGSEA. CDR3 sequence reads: CSGRTGGTGELFF. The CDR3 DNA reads TGCAGCGGGCGGACAGGGGGCACCGGGGAGCTGTTTTTT.

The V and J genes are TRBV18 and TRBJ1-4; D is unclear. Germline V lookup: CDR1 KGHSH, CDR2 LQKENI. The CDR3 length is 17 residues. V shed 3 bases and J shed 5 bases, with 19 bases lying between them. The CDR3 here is CASSPLQIGFGNEKLFF. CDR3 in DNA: TGTGCCAGCTCACCGCTTCAGATAGGGTTCGGAAATGAAAAACTGTTTTTT.

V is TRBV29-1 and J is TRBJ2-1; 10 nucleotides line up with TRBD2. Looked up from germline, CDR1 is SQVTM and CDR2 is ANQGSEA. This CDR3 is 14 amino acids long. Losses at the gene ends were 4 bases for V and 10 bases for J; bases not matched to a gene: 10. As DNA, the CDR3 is TGCAGCGTTGCGCCGAGCGGGGGGGCCAGGGAGCAGTTCTTC. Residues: CSVAPSGGAREQFF.

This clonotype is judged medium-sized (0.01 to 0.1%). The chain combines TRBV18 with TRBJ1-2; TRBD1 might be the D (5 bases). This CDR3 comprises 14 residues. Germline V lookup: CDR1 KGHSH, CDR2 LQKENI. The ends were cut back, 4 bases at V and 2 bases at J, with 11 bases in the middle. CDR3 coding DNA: TGTGCCAGCTCACACTCTGACAGAAACTATGGCTACACCTTC. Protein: CASSHSDRNYGYTF.

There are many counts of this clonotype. The CDR3 sequence: CASSYGWTQYF. CDR3 nucleotide sequence: TGTGCCAGCAGCTATGGGTGGACGCAGTATTTT. This chain uses TRBV14 with TRBJ2-3; D gene ambiguous. V dropped 5 bases and J dropped 9 bases, with 9 bases sitting between them. Germline V gene data show CDR1 as SGHDN and CDR2 as FVKESK. The CDR3 loop spans 11 amino acids. The full variable domain, in which reference TRBV14 and TRBJ2-3 provide the parts outside the CDR3, is EAGVTQFPSHSVIEKGQTVTLRCDPISGHDNLYWYRRVMGKEIKFLLHFVKESKQDESGMPNNRFLAERTGGTYSTLKVQPAELEDSGVYFCASSYGWTQYFGPGTRLTVL.